These 15 T cell receptor beta chains were sequenced from one sample in a study of T-cell reconstitution after alpha-beta-depleted transplantation in children. TCRbeta library construction was performed incorporating unique molecular identifiers. One entry per CDR3 protein results from TCRdb running MiXCR on the PCR reads. The sample has 200,000 to 250,000 distinct CDR3 sequences, roughly 7% seen once. The sample was PBMCs, taken before TCRalphabeta/CD19-depleted stem cell transplant. The receptors derive from a boy aged 2 to 10 with acute lymphoblastic leukemia, due to receive a stem cell transplant.

A few counts support this clonotype. The chain links TRBV10-3 to TRBJ2-5; 13 bases are shared with TRBD2. CDR1 and CDR2 (germline): ENHRY, SYGVKD. J gave up 3 bases and V 3 bases, and 4 bases lay outside the gene matches. This CDR3 region has 16 residues. CDR3 sequence: CAISDAGTSGEETQYF. The DNA for the CDR3 is TGTGCCATCAGTGATGCCGGGACTAGCGGGGAAGAGACCCAGTACTTC.

The V and J genes are TRBV11-1 and TRBJ2-2, with TRBD1 matching 7 bases. The CDR3 spans 20 residues. Trimming removed 3 bases from V and 6 bases from J; junction bases left unmatched: 22. The germline V gene has CDR1 SGHAT and CDR2 FQDESV (reference sequence). CDR3 protein: CASSFLSAAPAGGNAGELFF. The CDR3 DNA is TGTGCCAGCAGCTTTTTGAGTGCCGCCCCCGCAGGGGGTAACGCCGGGGAGCTGTTTTTT.

At least ten counts were recorded for this clonotype. This chain uses TRBV28 with TRBJ2-3; D ambiguous. The CDR3 is made up of 13 amino acids. The V and J ends lost 6 bases and 2 bases respectively, with 9 bases between them. From germline, CDR1 is MDHEN and CDR2 SYDVKM. The CDR3 DNA follows: TGTGCCAGCAGGGCGGCAGCCACAGATACGCAGTATTTT. Translating it yields CASRAAATDTQYF. Supplemented by reference TRBV28 and TRBJ2-3, the full variable domain reads DVKVTQSSRYLVKRTGEKVFLECVQDMDHENMFWYRQDPGLGLRLIYFSYDVKMKEKGDIPEGYSVSREKKERFSLILESASTNQTSMYLCASRAAATDTQYFGPGTRLTVL.

This clonotype was found many times. The chain uses TRBV3-1 and TRBJ2-3, with D tentatively TRBD2 (6 bases). Looked up from germline, CDR1 is LGHDT and CDR2 is YNNKEL (reference sequence). V was shortened by 6 bases and J by 1 base, with 8 bases between the two germline ends. CDR3 length: 13 residues. The CDR3 sequence is CASRASGTDTQYF. The DNA for the CDR3 is TGTGCCAGCAGGGCTAGCGGCACAGATACGCAGTATTTT.

This clonotype was seen at least ten times. The germline gene is not matched at one end of the junction; a read error may be the cause. The chain combines TRBV7-7 with TRBJ2-2, with D possibly being TRBD1 (6 bases). The CDR3 loop spans 17 amino acids. Germline CDR1 is SSHAT and CDR2 is FNYEAQ (reference sequence). CDR3 in amino acids: CASSLAPRGPRTGELFF. The CDR3 DNA reads as TGTGCTAGCAGCTTAGCGCCCAGGGGCCCAAGAACCGGGGAGCTGTTTTTT.

This clonotype was seen only a few times. This chain uses TRBV4-2 with TRBJ1-2, with 10 bases fitting TRBD1. CDR1 is LGHNA, CDR2 YNFKEQ, per germline. This CDR3 comprises 15 residues. V gave up 3 bases and J gave up 8 bases; unmatched junction bases: 9. The CDR3 nucleotides are TGTGCCAGCAGCCACATTAGGACAGGGGGGGAAGGCTACACCTTC. Residues: CASSHIRTGGEGYTF.

This clonotype was seen many times. This chain connects TRBV27 to TRBJ2-7; 7 bases are shared with TRBD2. The junction had 2 bases not matched to a gene; V was cut back by 3 bases and J by 3 bases. Germline CDR1 is MNHEY and CDR2 is SMNVEV (reference sequence). The CDR3 covers 13 residues. The CDR3 region is CASSFAGDYEQYF. CDR3 DNA sequence: TGTGCCAGCAGTTTTGCGGGAGACTACGAGCAGTACTTC.

This clonotype appeared many times. The V and J genes are TRBV7-2 and TRBJ2-1; 9 nucleotides line up with TRBD2. In germline, CDR1 is SGHTA, CDR2 FQGNSA. CDR3 length: 13 amino acids. V shed 10 bases and J 6 bases; nucleotides not matched to a gene: 7. The CDR3 coding sequence is TGTGCCACCGGACTAGCGAGGGGCAATGAGCAGTTCTTC. Translated: CATGLARGNEQFF.

This chain connects TRBV27 to TRBJ1-6, with 8 bases lining up with TRBD1. This CDR3 region has 16 residues. V lost 7 bases, J lost 9 bases, and 14 bases stayed unmatched. Germline values: CDR1 MNHEY, CDR2 SMNVEV (reference sequence). The CDR3 bases are TGTGCCAGCACCCGACTTCCGACAGGGGTACGTTCACCCCTCCACTTT. It codes for CASTRLPTGVRSPLHF.

This clonotype was picked up a small number of times. The chain recombines TRBV11-2 with TRBJ2-5, with 7 bases aligning to TRBD2. The CDR3 spans 17 residues. Trimming at V came to 10 bases and at J to 1 base, leaving 18 bases not matched to a gene. In germline, CDR1 is SGHAT, CDR2 FQNNGV. The CDR3: CATTKRAWEGLQETQYF. The CDR3 coding sequence is TGTGCCACCACAAAGAGAGCGTGGGAGGGACTCCAAGAGACCCAGTACTTC.

This clonotype was recorded a few times. This chain links TRBV27 with TRBJ1-5, with unresolved D. Germline values: CDR1 MNHEY, CDR2 SMNVEV (reference sequence). CDR3 length: 13 residues. Between the trimmed V and J ends, which lost 6 bases and 1 base, there was a span of 7 bases. Here the CDR3 DNA reads TGTGCCAGCAGGTCGCTGAGCAATCAGCCCCAGCATTTT. Encoded protein: CASRSLSNQPQHF.

In its sample, this clonotype was seen many times. This chain links TRBV7-8 with TRBJ1-1, with D hard to call. Per the germline V gene, CDR1 is SGHVS and CDR2 is FQNEAQ. The V end lost 2 bases, the J end lost 2 bases, and 6 bases lay between the germline ends. The CDR3 extends over 13 amino acids. CDR3 nucleotide sequence: TGTGCCAGCAGCTTAAGGATTAACACTGAAGCTTTCTTT. Translation gives CASSLRINTEAFF.

The J gene is TRBJ1-1, the V gene TRBV29-1; possibly TRBD1 for D (6 bases). V lost 4 bases to trimming and J lost 5 bases, with 17 bases between them. There are 14 residues in the CDR3. CDR1 is SQVTM, CDR2 ANQGSEA, per germline. The CDR3 coding sequence is TGCAGCGTTGCTCCGGGGCAGGGGAGGACTGAAGCTTTCTTT. This translates into CSVAPGQGRTEAFF.

This clonotype turned up a few times. The gene calls are TRBV5-1 and TRBJ2-5, with 10 bases lining up with TRBD2. Germline V gene data show CDR1 as SGHRS and CDR2 as YFSETQ. V lost 3 bases, J lost 1 base, and 6 bases stayed unmatched. The CDR3 sequence is 16 residues long. The CDR3 nucleotides are TGCGCCAGCAGCTCAGGGCTAGCGGGGGTCCAAGAGACCCAGTACTTC. Residues: CASSSGLAGVQETQYF.

This clonotype has a count of ten or more. V is TRBV29-1 and J is TRBJ2-7, with 12 bases that match TRBD2. Trimming at V came to 7 bases and at J to 5 bases, leaving 6 bases not matched to a gene. Germline V gene lookup returns CDR1 SQVTM and CDR2 ANQGSEA. The CDR3 totals 13 residues. CDR3 DNA: TGCAGCGGACAGACTAGCGGGGGCCACGAGCAGTACTTC. Translated: CSGQTSGGHEQYF.